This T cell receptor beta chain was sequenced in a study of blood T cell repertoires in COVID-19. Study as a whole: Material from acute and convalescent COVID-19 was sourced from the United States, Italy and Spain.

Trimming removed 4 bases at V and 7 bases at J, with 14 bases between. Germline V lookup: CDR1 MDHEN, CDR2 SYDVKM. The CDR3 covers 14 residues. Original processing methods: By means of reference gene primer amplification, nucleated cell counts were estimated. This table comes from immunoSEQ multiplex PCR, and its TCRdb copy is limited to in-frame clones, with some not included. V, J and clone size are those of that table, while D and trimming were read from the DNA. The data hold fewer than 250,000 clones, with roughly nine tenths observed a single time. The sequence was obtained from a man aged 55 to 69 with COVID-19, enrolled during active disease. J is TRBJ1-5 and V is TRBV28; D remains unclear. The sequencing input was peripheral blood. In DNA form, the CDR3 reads TGTGCCAGCAGTTCCCCCCAGCGAAGGCAGCCCCAGCATTTT. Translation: CASSSPQRRQPQHF.